Sequencing of this TCR beta chain was carried out in a study of chronic HIV infection and antiretroviral therapy. TCRdb recomputed calls from the 5' RACE reads with MiXCR, one row per CDR3 protein. The sample consists of fewer than 40,000 distinct CDR3 sequences, more than 7.5% of them appearing once. This clonotype occurred many times. Trimming cost V 2 bases and J 7 bases, with 11 bases left between them. This CDR3 has 14 amino acids. Germline V gene lookup returns CDR1 MNHEY and CDR2 SMNVEV (reference sequence). The rearrangement joins TRBV27 to TRBJ2-2; no clear D gene. Sequences were obtained from peripheral blood. The clonotype was recovered from an adult who had HIV and had not received antiretroviral therapy, or was an uninfected healthy control (not recorded which). CDR3: CASSLIINRGELFF. CDR3 sequence (DNA): TGTGCCAGCAGTTTAATAATTAACCGCGGGGAGCTGTTTTTT.